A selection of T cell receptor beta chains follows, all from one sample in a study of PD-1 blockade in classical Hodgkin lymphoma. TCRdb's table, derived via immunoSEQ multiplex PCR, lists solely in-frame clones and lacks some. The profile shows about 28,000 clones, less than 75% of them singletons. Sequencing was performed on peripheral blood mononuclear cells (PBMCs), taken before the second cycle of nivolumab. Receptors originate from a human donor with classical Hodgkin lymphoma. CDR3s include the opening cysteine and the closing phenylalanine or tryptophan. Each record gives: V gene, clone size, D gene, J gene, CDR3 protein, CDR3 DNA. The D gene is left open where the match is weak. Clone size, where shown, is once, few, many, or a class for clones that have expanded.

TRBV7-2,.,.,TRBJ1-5,CASSPKVAPMGDQPQHF,TGTGCCAGCAGCCCAAAGGTGGCACCCATGGGGGATCAGCCCCAGCATTTT
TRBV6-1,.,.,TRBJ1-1,CASSETYPTEAFF,TGTGCCAGCAGTGAAACCTACCCGACTGAAGCTTTCTTT
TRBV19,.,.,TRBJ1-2,CASKPYRDGYTF,TGTGCCAGTAAACCCTACAGGGATGGCTACACCTTC
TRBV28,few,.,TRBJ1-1,CASSTGGGADTEAFF,TGTGCCAGCAGCACAGGTGGGGGGGCAGATACTGAAGCTTTCTTT
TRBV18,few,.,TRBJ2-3,CASSPQGGFTDTQYF,TGTGCCAGCTCCCCACAGGGCGGGTTTACAGATACGCAGTATTTT
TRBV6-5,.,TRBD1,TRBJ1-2,CGSSYGTGGGYTF,TGTGGCAGCAGTTACGGGACAGGTGGTGGCTACACCTTC
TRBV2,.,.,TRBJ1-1,CASSAINTEAFF,TGTGCCAGCAGCGCCATTAACACTGAAGCTTTCTTT
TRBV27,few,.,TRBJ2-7,CASSGGWEQYF,TGTGCCAGCAGTGGGGGTTGGGAGCAGTACTTC
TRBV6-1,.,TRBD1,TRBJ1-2,CASSGGQGRGYGYTF,TGTGCCAGCAGTGGGGGACAGGGTAGGGGCTATGGCTACACCTTC
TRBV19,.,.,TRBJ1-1,CASSISPAGETEAFF,TGTGCCAGTAGTATTTCCCCGGCAGGGGAGACTGAAGCTTTCTTT
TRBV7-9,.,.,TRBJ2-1,CASSLSRGEQFF,TGTGCCAGCAGCTTATCCCGTGGTGAGCAGTTCTTC
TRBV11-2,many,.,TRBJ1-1,CASSRRVGGTEAFF,TGTGCCAGCAGTCGCAGGGTGGGAGGCACTGAAGCTTTCTTT
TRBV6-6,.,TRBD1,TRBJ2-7,CASYGRGFSYEQYF,TGTGCCAGTTATGGCAGGGGGTTTTCCTACGAGCAGTACTTC
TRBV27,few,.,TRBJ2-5,CASGRLNQETQYF,TGTGCCAGCGGCAGACTAAATCAAGAGACCCAGTACTTC
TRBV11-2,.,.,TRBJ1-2,CASSLESKVAGYTF,TGTGCCAGCAGCTTAGAGAGTAAAGTAGCCGGCTACACCTTC
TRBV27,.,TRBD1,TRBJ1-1,CASSLKGTGVTEAFF,TGTGCCAGCAGTTTAAAGGGGACAGGGGTAACTGAAGCTTTCTTT
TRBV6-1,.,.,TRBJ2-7,CASSEARRVDKITSYEQYF,TGTGCCAGCAGTGAAGCTAGGAGGGTGGATAAGATAACTTCCTACGAGCAGTACTTC
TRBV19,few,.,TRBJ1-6,CASSFIDSPLHF,TGTGCCAGTAGCTTCATTGATTCACCCCTCCACTTT
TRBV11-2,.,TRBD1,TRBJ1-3,CASSTNRGLGNTIYF,TGTGCCAGCAGCACCAACAGGGGGCTCGGAAACACCATATATTTT
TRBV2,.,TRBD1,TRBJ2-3,CASSDIFGQGTDTQYF,TGTGCCAGCAGTGATATTTTCGGACAGGGCACAGATACGCAGTATTTT
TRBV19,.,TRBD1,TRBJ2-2,CASILTGPFENTGELFF,TGTGCCAGTATTTTGACAGGGCCTTTCGAGAACACCGGGGAGCTGTTTTTT
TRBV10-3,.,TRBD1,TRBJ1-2,CAISESVTGGANYGYTF,TGTGCCATCAGTGAGTCAGTGACAGGGGGCGCTAACTATGGCTACACCTTC
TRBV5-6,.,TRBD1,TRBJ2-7,CASSSDRGYEQYF,TGTGCCAGCAGCTCTGACAGGGGCTACGAGCAGTACTTC
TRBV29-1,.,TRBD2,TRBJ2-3,CSVVAGTSTDTQYF,TGCAGCGTTGTAGCGGGGACTAGCACAGATACGCAGTATTTT
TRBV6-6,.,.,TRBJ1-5,CASILDTTQPQHF,TGTGCCAGCATCCTGGACACAACGCAGCCCCAGCATTTT
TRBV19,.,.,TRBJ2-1,CASSEIRNEQFF,TGTGCCAGTAGTGAGATCCGGAATGAGCAGTTCTTC
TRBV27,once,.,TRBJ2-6,CASSFLTAGANVLTF,TGTGCCAGCAGTTTCTTGACAGCTGGGGCCAACGTCCTGACTTTC
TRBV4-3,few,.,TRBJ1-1,CASSQEYEGLDTEAFF,TGCGCCAGCAGCCAAGAATACGAGGGGCTGGACACTGAAGCTTTCTTT
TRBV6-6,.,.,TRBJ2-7,CASRSSGGLSYEQYF,TGTGCCAGCAGAAGTTCAGGGGGGCTCTCCTACGAGCAGTACTTC
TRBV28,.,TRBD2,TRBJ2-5,CASSLVPLAGLAGKETQYF,TGTGCCAGCAGTTTGGTTCCCTTGGCCGGACTAGCGGGGAAAGAGACCCAGTACTTC
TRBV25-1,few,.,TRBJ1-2,CASSGSGGYTF,TGTGCCAGCAGTGGGTCGGGAGGCTACACCTTC
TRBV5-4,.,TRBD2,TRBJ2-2,CASSLAGGPIGELFF,TGTGCCAGCAGCCTAGCGGGAGGGCCCATCGGGGAGCTGTTTTTT
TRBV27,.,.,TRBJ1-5,CASSPRAGFIQPQHF,TGTGCCAGCAGTCCGAGGGCGGGGTTCATTCAGCCCCAGCATTTT
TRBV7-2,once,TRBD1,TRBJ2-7,CASSPPTGGEQYF,TGTGCCAGCAGCCCGCCTACAGGGGGCGAGCAGTACTTC
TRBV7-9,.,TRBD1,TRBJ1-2,CASSPGTGYNYGYTF,TGTGCCAGCAGCCCTGGGACAGGGTATAACTATGGCTACACCTTC
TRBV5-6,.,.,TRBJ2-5,CASSLISRTETQYF,TGTGCCAGCAGCTTGATAAGCCGAACGGAGACCCAGTACTTC
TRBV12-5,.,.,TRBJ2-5,CASGPGLGETQYF,TGTGCTAGTGGTCCGGGACTTGGAGAGACCCAGTACTTC
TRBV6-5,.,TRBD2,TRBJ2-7,CASSYSRTSGSGQYF,TGTGCCAGCAGTTACTCCCGGACTAGCGGGAGCGGGCAGTACTTC
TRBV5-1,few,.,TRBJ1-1,CASSLEWNTEAFF,TGCGCCAGCAGCCTCGAATGGAACACTGAAGCTTTCTTT
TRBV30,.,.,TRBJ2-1,CAWRVSSYNEQFF,TGTGCCTGGAGGGTGAGCTCCTACAATGAGCAGTTCTTC
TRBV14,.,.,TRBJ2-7,CASSQLDPGIPSYEQYF,TGTGCCAGCAGCCAACTTGACCCCGGGATACCCTCCTACGAGCAGTACTTC